This T cell receptor beta chain was sequenced for a study of cytomegalovirus exposure and HLA in healthy donors. This CDR3 is 15 amino acids long. Germline CDR1 reads SEHNR; CDR2 reads FQNEAQ (reference sequence). Notes on the study in general: Relative to the roughly 700-donor mean, N-insertions were reportedly fewer in an Asian-associated ancestry cluster in a later analysis. From TCR beta sequences, most subjects' HLA-A and HLA-B alleles were reportedly predicted accurately. Cytomegalovirus association was listed for approximately 160 TCR beta chains.

PCR employed 60 Vbeta and 13 Jbeta primers. The method was immunoSEQ multiplex PCR; TCRdb's version includes in-frame clones alone and lacks a portion of them. Among roughly 99,000 clones listed, roughly four fifths were seen once. A remark on this clone: No antigen is known for it. The junction differs from germline at one of its ends, possibly a read error.

The sample taken for sequencing was PBMCs. The sequence came from a man aged 18 to 29 in good health and CMV-seronegative. The gene calls are TRBV7-9 and TRBJ1-4, with D perhaps TRBD1 (6 bases). This CDR3 reads CSSSLAGGQSEKLFF. CDR3 bases: TGTTCCAGCAGCTTAGCCGGGGGGCAATCCGAAAAACTGTTTTTT.